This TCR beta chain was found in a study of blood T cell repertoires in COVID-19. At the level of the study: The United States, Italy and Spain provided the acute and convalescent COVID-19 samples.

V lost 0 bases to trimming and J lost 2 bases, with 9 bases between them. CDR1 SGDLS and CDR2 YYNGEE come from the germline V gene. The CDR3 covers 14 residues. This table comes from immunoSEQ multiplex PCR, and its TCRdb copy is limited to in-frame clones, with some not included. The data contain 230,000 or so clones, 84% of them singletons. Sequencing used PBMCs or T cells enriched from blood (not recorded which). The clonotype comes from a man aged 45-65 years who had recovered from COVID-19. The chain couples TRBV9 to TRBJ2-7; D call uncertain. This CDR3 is CASSVVAQTYEQYF. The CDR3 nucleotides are TGTGCCAGCAGCGTAGTGGCCCAGACCTACGAGCAGTACTTC.